This TCR beta chain was profiled in a study of T-cell memory formation after mild COVID-19. For the study at large: Across donors, TCR clusters were largely donor specific. General study points: Of the contracting clones, CD4+ ones lay mainly in CM and EM, and CD8+ ones in EMRA. Pre-infection memory contained some responding clones, which suggested that cross-reactive memory had joined.

CDR1 ENHRY and CDR2 SYGVKD come from the germline V gene. V gave up 0 bases and J gave up 6 bases, with 6 bases separating them. The CDR3 extends over 13 amino acids. A remark on this clonotype: Its antigen is currently unknown.

TCRdb reprocessed the 5' RACE reads via MiXCR and lists one record per CDR3 protein. The sample contains fewer than 250,000 distinct CDR3 sequences, approximately 30% of which appear only once. The receptor's source is an adult woman who had mild COVID-19 (a few samples of this study predate the infection). Cell type and time point are not known. What was sequenced was PBMCs or a T cell subset sorted from them (not recorded which). V is TRBV10-3 and J is TRBJ2-1; no definite D call. In nucleotides, the CDR3 is TGTGCCATCAGTGAGTCGAACCTCAATGAGCAGTTCTTC. It is translated as CAISESNLNEQFF.